This TCR beta chain was captured in a study of shared clonotypes between healthy human individuals. About the research overall: Per-donor plates numbered three CD4 naive, three CD4 memory, two CD8 naive and one CD8 memory. Study observations and caveats: Rarefaction showed that sequencing of sorted subsets was incomplete (despite large depth). Among non-shared clonotypes, generation probabilities were lower than among those shared by all four donors.

As concerns this clone: Its antigen is currently unknown.

This table comes from immunoSEQ multiplex PCR, and its TCRdb copy is limited to in-frame clones, with some not included. The data hold about 1.5 million clones, with approximately 98% observed a single time. The CDR3 length is 15 residues. Trimming removed 10 bases from V and 2 bases from J, with 21 bases in between. Per the germline V gene, CDR1 is ENHRY and CDR2 is SYGVKD. Splitting of CD4+ cells produced CD45RA+ naive and CD45RA-negative memory subsets. The source material was naive CD4+ T cells sorted from blood. Subset of the sample: CD45RA+ positively selected. The source of this sequence is a man aged 25 to 40 in good health. The gene calls are TRBV10-3 and TRBJ2-7; D may correspond to TRBD1 or TRBD2 (5 bases each). The CDR3 nucleotides are TGTGCCACCAGACGACCGGGGCTTAATACCTACGAGCAGTACTTC. Its translation is CATRRPGLNTYEQYF.